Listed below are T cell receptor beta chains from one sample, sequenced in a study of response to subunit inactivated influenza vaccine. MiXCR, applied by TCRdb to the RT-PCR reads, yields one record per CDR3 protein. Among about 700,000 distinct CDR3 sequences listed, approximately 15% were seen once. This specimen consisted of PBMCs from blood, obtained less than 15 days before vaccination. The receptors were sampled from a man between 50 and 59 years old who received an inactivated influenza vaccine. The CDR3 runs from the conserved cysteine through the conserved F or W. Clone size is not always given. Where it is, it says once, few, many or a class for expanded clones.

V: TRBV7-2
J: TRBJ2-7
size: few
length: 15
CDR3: CASSVGAAGAGEQYF

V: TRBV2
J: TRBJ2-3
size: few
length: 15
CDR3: CASSESSGNTDTQYF

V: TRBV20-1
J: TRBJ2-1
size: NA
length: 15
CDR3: CSARDLGGTDNEQFF

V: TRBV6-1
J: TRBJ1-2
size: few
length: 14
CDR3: CASMRSGAPYGYTF

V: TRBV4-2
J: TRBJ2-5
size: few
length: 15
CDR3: CASSQDRRVQETQYF

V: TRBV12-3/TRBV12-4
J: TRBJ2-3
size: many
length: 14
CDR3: CASTFNGGSDTQYF

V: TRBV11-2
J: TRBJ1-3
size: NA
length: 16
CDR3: CASSPESQGSGNTIYF

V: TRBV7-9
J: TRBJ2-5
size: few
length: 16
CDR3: CASSFGLAGGQETQYF

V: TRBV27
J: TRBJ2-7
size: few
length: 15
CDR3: CASSLRTGGNYEQYF

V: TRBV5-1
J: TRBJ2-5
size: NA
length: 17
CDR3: CASSLAMSSGRQETQYF